This T cell receptor beta chain was identified in a study of identical twins' blood T cells. Study-wide points: Twins shared more top CDR3 clonotypes than unrelated donors did. Even for out-of-frame TCRbeta, twins reportedly shared V gene usage much more than unrelated donors.

TCR cDNA libraries came from RNA via a modified published protocol. Each CDR3 protein is one row after TCRdb ran MiXCR on the 5' RACE reads. The data contain 300,000 to 450,000 distinct CDR3 sequences, approximately 30% of them singletons. This clonotype appeared a few times. Its antigen is not known. CDR3 length: 16 amino acids. V was cut by 4 bases and J by 0 bases, with 14 bases left in between. In germline, CDR1 is SGHRS, CDR2 YFSETQ. Sequenced input: PBMCs. The sequence derives from a woman aged 18 to 55 in good health. The chain links TRBV5-1 to TRBJ2-1; D might be TRBD1 (6 bases). Here the CDR3 reads CASSPDGQSSYNEQFF. The CDR3 DNA sequence: TGCGCCAGCAGCCCGGACGGACAGAGCTCCTACAATGAGCAGTTCTTC.